Presented here are 27 T cell receptor beta chains from one specimen sequenced in a study of tumor-infiltrating lymphocytes in primary liver carcinoma. Researchers generated TCR beta cDNA from approximately 520 ng of total RNA, relying on a constant-region primer. Investigators got TCR beta libraries out of three nested multiplex PCR rounds, done with slightly modified ARM-PCR. Use of TRBV1-TRBV30 forward primers with a C-beta reverse primer characterized the first two PCR rounds, which lasted roughly 11 cycles each. TCRdb used MiXCR to reprocess the multiplex PCR reads, holding one entry per CDR3 protein. This table has about 320,000 distinct CDR3 sequences, less than 75% appearing once. The blood RNA (from unsorted whole blood) was obtained, and germline DNA was also extracted. The sequenced sample was peripheral blood. All receptors derive from a man aged 35-49 years with primary liver carcinoma and hepatitis B virus infection.

The chain carries TRBV5-6 and TRBJ1-5; D not resolved. Looked up from germline, CDR1 is SGHDT and CDR2 is YYEEEE. The CDR3 consists of 14 residues. Trimming shortened V by 1 base and J by 5 bases, and 10 bases separated the two germline ends. Written as DNA, the CDR3 is TGTGCCAGCAGCTTGCTAGGGTTGGATCAGCCCCAGCATTTT. This encodes CASSLLGLDQPQHF. Supplemented by reference TRBV5-6 and TRBJ1-5, the full variable domain reads DAGVTQSPTHLIKTRGQQVTLRCSPKSGHDTVSWYQQALGQGPQFIFQYYEEEERQRGNFPDRFSGHQFPNYSSELNVNALLLGDSALYLCASSLLGLDQPQHFGDGTRLSIL.

On this clonotype itself: A junction boundary mismatches the germline segment, possibly from a read error. V gene TRBV6-2 or TRBV6-3 combines with J gene TRBJ2-1; D is undetermined. The CDR3 covers 12 residues. Germline V gene data show CDR1 as MNHEY and CDR2 as SVGEGT. Here the CDR3 reads CASTNPVAQQLF. The CDR3 coding sequence is TGTGCCAGCACTAACCCGGTAGCTCAGCAGCTCTTC.

Concerning this clonotype itself: The junction does not match germline at one end; this may be a read error. The chain couples TRBV11-3 to TRBJ2-2, with no clear D. There are 12 residues in the CDR3. Germline V gene sequence: CDR1 SGHNT, CDR2 YENEEA. The CDR3 loop reads CASSSISRELFF. The CDR3 nucleotides read TGTGCGAGCAGCTCGATTTCCAGGGAGCTGTTTTTT. The whole variable domain, remainder taken from reference TRBV11-3 and TRBJ2-2, is EAGVVQSPRYKIIEKKQPVAFWCNPISGHNTLYWYLQNLGQGPELLIRYENEEAVDDSQLPKDRFSAERLKGVDSTLKIQPAELGDSAVYLCASSSISRELFFGEGSRLTVL.

In the case of this clonotype: Relative to the germline gene, one junction end is altered; a read error may explain this. This chain links TRBV4-1 with TRBJ2-6; tentatively, D is TRBD1 or TRBD2 (6 bases each). The CDR3 covers 18 residues. Germline lookup yields CDR1 MGHRA and CDR2 YSYEKL. Here the CDR3 DNA reads TGCGCAAGCAGCCAAGAGGGGGGCACTGTCTCTGGGGCCAACCTCCTGACTTTC. Its protein product is CASSQEGGTVSGANLLTF.

Details on this clonotype: The junction does not match germline at one end; this may be a read error. The rearrangement uses TRBV7-9 and TRBJ1-2; 7 bases map to TRBD1. The CDR3 has 14 residues. Germline V gene sequence: CDR1 SEHNR, CDR2 FQNEAQ (reference sequence). The CDR3 reads CASSFTGAGYGHTF. The CDR3 DNA reads TGTGCCAGCAGTTTCACAGGGGCGGGCTATGGCCACACCTTC.

This clonotype was recorded only once. This may stem from a read error, because a much larger clone lies one nucleotide away. The V call is TRBV6-6, the J call TRBJ1-5; D may be TRBD1 (5 bases). The CDR3 covers 14 residues. Germline V lookup: CDR1 MNHNY, CDR2 SVGAGI (reference sequence). V lost 2 bases and J lost 6, with 11 bases in between. CDR3 nucleotides: TGTGCCAGCAGTTACGGGGGGATTGGTCAGCCCCAGCATTTT. Its protein is CASSYGGIGQPQHF.

For this clonotype: One end of the junction varies from germline; a read error may be responsible. The chain is built from TRBV11-2 and TRBJ2-3; D unresolved. CDR3 length: 11 amino acids. Germline V gene sequence: CDR1 SGHAT, CDR2 FQNNGV. CDR3 in amino acids: CASTSADAQYF. Written as DNA, the CDR3 is TGTGCCAGTACCTCGGCAGATGCGCAGTATTTT.

This clonotype was recorded many times. This rearrangement joins TRBV5-5 to TRBJ2-7, with 8 bases matching TRBD2. This CDR3 contains 16 residues. CDR1 and CDR2 (germline): SGHKS, YYEKEE (reference sequence). V was clipped by 0 bases and J by 2 bases; unmatched bases: 7. The CDR3 spells CASSLGPSGSPYEQYF. CDR3 in DNA: TGTGCCAGCAGCTTGGGTCCTAGCGGGTCCCCCTACGAGCAGTACTTC.

Notes on this clonotype: One junction end disagrees with the germline gene, perhaps due to a read error. The V and J genes are TRBV29-1 and TRBJ2-1; tentatively, D is TRBD1 (7 bases). The length of the CDR3 is 12 residues. Germline CDR1 is SQVTM and CDR2 is ANQGSEA. The DNA of the CDR3 is TGCGGCGTTGAACCAGGGGGGAATGAGCAGTTCTTC. It specifies CGVEPGGNEQFF.

On this clonotype itself: A single base separates this from a much larger clone, so it may be a read error. The chain links TRBV5-6 to TRBJ2-5; no clear D. Germline V lookup: CDR1 SGHDT, CDR2 YYEEEE. V was pared by 1 base and J by 5 bases, with 9 bases between. This CDR3 region has 13 residues. For the CDR3, the DNA is TGTGCCAGCAGCTTGTACCCTACGGAGACCCAGTACTTC. Its protein is CASSLYPTETQYF.

The V call is TRBV10-3, the J call TRBJ2-5; 8 bases align to TRBD1. This CDR3 spans 12 amino acids. CDR1 ENHRY and CDR2 SYGVKD come from the germline V gene. The DNA of the CDR3 is TGTACCACCCAAGGACAGGGAGAGACCCAGTACTTC. Its protein product is CTTQGQGETQYF.

This clonotype was counted ten times or more. The chain is built from TRBV12-3 or TRBV12-4 and TRBJ2-4; either TRBD1 or TRBD2 may supply D (5 bases each). The CDR3 runs 19 residues. Deletions cut 0 bases from V and 1 base from J, with 19 bases between. CDR3 sequence: CASSLALPGPLGAKNIQYF. CDR3 DNA: TGTGCCAGCAGTTTAGCACTACCGGGACCCCTTGGGGCCAAAAACATTCAGTACTTC.

The chain combines TRBV30 with TRBJ1-1; D possibly corresponds to TRBD1 (5 bases). Per germline, CDR1 GTSNPN and CDR2 SVGIG (reference sequence). The CDR3 covers 14 residues. The V end lost 4 bases, the J end lost 7 bases, and 19 bases lay between the germline ends. The CDR3 nucleotides read TGTGCCTGGATTTCTCTGGGGCGGATCATTGAAGCTTTCTTT. Protein sequence: CAWISLGRIIEAFF.

Concerning this clonotype itself: One junction end disagrees with the germline gene, perhaps due to a read error. The chain combines TRBV11-1 with TRBJ1-1, with unresolved D. The CDR3 length is 15 residues. Germline lookup yields CDR1 SGHAT and CDR2 FQDESV (reference sequence). The CDR3 here is CASSLRGWMNTEAFF. The CDR3 DNA is TGTGCCAGCAGCTTACGAGGCTGGATGAACACAGAAGCTTTCTTT.

The V and J genes are TRBV28 and TRBJ2-1; 7 bases are shared with TRBD2. The CDR3 loop spans 16 amino acids. Germline V gene sequence: CDR1 MDHEN, CDR2 SYDVKM. J lost 4 bases, V lost 5 bases, and 11 bases had no gene match. CDR3 nucleotide sequence: TGTGCCAGCAGTGAACCCTCCGGACTAGTATACAATGAGCAGTTCTTC. The encoded protein is CASSEPSGLVYNEQFF.

Comment on this clonotype: A junction boundary mismatches the germline segment, possibly from a read error. The chain couples TRBV11-2 to TRBJ1-4; the D gene is possibly TRBD1 (5 bases). The CDR3 is 15 amino acids. The germline V gene has CDR1 SGHAT and CDR2 FQNNGV. This CDR3 is CASSLAAGGTEKLFF. Here the CDR3 DNA reads TGTGCCAGCAGCTTAGCCGCGGGAGGGACCGAAAAGCTGTTTTTT.

In regard to this clonotype: Because it lacks the conserved phenylalanine or tryptophan at the end, this CDR3 is likely a read error. V gene TRBV6-5 combines with J gene TRBJ2-7; D might be TRBD2 (5 bases). Per germline, CDR1 MNHEY and CDR2 SVGAGI. V was shortened by 0 bases and J by 0 bases, with 9 bases between the two germline ends. CDR3 length: 15 amino acids. The CDR3 sequence is CASSYSQRYSYEQYL. In DNA form, the CDR3 reads TGTGCCAGCAGTTACTCTCAGCGGTACTCCTACGAGCAGTACCTC.

As for this clonotype: The junction differs from germline at one of its ends, possibly a read error. This rearrangement joins TRBV5-4 to TRBJ2-1; 7 bases agree with TRBD2. The germline CDR1 and CDR2 sequences are SGHNT and YYREEE (reference sequence). The CDR3 loop spans 13 amino acids. This CDR3 reads CGSSGETYNEQFF. CDR3 DNA: TGTGGCAGCAGCGGGGAGACATACAATGAGCAGTTCTTC.

This chain uses TRBV4-1 with TRBJ2-1, with 8 bases lining up with TRBD2. The CDR3 runs 17 residues. Germline V CDR1 and CDR2: MGHRA, YSYEKL. V lost 2 bases to trimming and J lost 1 base; unmatched junction nucleotides: 7. CDR3 sequence: CASSQNLLAVSYNEQFF. In DNA, the CDR3 is TGCGCCAGCAGCCAAAATCTACTAGCGGTGTCCTACAATGAGCAGTTCTTC.

This clonotype occurred many times. The V and J genes are TRBV10-3 and TRBJ2-1; 7 bases line up with TRBD2. J gave up 10 bases and V 10 bases, and 16 bases lay outside the gene matches. CDR1 and CDR2 (germline): ENHRY, SYGVKD. The CDR3 extends over 14 amino acids. The CDR3 protein is CATLEREKGGEQFF. The CDR3 nucleotides are TGTGCCACCTTAGAGCGGGAAAAGGGAGGCGAGCAGTTCTTC.

Points on this clonotype: This may stem from a read error, because a much larger clone lies one nucleotide away. This rearrangement joins TRBV6-1 to TRBJ2-7; D not certain. The germline V and J ends were trimmed by 3 bases and 10 bases, with 16 bases remaining between them. Per germline, CDR1 MNHNS and CDR2 SASEGT. CDR3 length: 13 amino acids. The CDR3 DNA reads TGTGCCAGCAGTGATGTTTGGACCACGGTACAGTACTTC. This encodes CASSDVWTTVQYF.

In regard to this clonotype: One end of the junction is discordant with germline, which a read error may explain. This sequence joins TRBV11-1 and TRBJ2-2; TRBD2 might be the D (5 bases). CDR1 and CDR2 from the germline V gene are SGHAT and FQDESV (reference sequence). The CDR3 sequence is 13 residues long. CDR3 sequence: CASSFWETGELLF. The CDR3 region has the DNA TGTGCCAGCAGCTTTTGGGAGACCGGGGAGCTGTTGTTT.

A word on this clonotype: A much larger clone differs from this one at a single base, so this may be a read error. The conserved phenylalanine or tryptophan is not found at the CDR3 terminus, so this likely reflects a read error. This sequence joins TRBV4-1 and TRBJ2-7, with TRBD2 matching over 10 bases. The length of the CDR3 is 15 residues. J was trimmed by 7 bases and V by 4 bases; bases with no gene match: 10. The germline gives CDR1 MGHRA, CDR2 YSYEKL. This CDR3 is CASSPQAGGPQEQYS. The DNA for the CDR3 is TGCGCCAGCAGCCCACAAGCGGGAGGGCCGCAAGAGCAGTACTCC.

Comments on this clonotype: A read error may be the cause here, since a much bigger clone is one base away. V and J are TRBV6-5 and TRBJ1-1; 8 bases are a match to TRBD1. This CDR3 has 15 amino acids. CDR1 is MNHEY, CDR2 SVGAGI, per germline. DNA of the CDR3: TGTGTCAGCATTTCACAGGGGACAGGAGTCACTGAAGCTTTCTTT. Its protein is CVSISQGTGVTEAFF.

This clonotype was detected once. This chain connects TRBV12-3 or TRBV12-4 to TRBJ1-3, with D perhaps matching TRBD1 (6 bases). CDR3 length: 14 residues. This CDR3 is CAGSIQGSGNTIYF. The CDR3 bases are TGTGCAGGCAGTATACAGGGTTCTGGAAACACCATATATTTT.

In the case of this clonotype: One end of the junction is discordant with germline, which a read error may explain. The V call is TRBV11-1, the J call TRBJ2-5; D may be TRBD1 or TRBD2 (5 bases each). This CDR3 has 15 amino acids. Germline values: CDR1 SGHAT, CDR2 FQDESV (reference sequence). CDR3 in amino acids: CTSSMGPSKGETQYF. The DNA of the CDR3 is TGTACCAGCAGCATGGGACCGTCGAAGGGGGAGACCCAGTACTTC.

A note on this clonotype: Sequence at one end of the junction differs from germline and may be a read error. The genes are TRBV11-2 and TRBJ1-1, with D possibly matching TRBD1 (6 bases). This CDR3 region has 14 residues. Germline V gives CDR1 SGHAT, CDR2 FQNNGV. This chain's CDR3 is CTSSLVGGNTEAFF. CDR3 nucleotide sequence: TGTACCAGCAGCTTAGTAGGGGGAAACACTGAAGCTTTCTTT.